This TCR beta chain was sequenced during a study of T cells in Graves' hyperthyroidism and ophthalmopathy. Many counts were recorded for this clonotype. What it binds is unknown. TCR beta CDR3 regions were amplified from RNA transcripts. The HTBI primer set served for first-round RT-PCR of the TCR CDR3. TCRdb called the multiplex PCR reads again in MiXCR, with one record for every CDR3 protein. The table has about 380,000 distinct CDR3 sequences, roughly 14% seen once; the top ten hold around 21%. Study-wide findings and caveats: Blood also showed most of the thyroid clonotypes that were expanded above 0.001. The model identified upcoming ophthalmopathy a median approximately 6.5 months ahead of onset.

V lost 0 bases, J lost 4 bases, and 9 bases lay in between. The CDR3 is made up of 13 amino acids. Germline CDR1 and CDR2: GTSNPN and SVGIG (reference sequence). From roughly 10 ml of fresh peripheral blood, PBMCs were isolated. This receptor was identified in a man younger than 45 with Graves' hyperthyroidism that later progressed to Graves' ophthalmopathy. This chain connects TRBV30 to TRBJ1-2; no clear D gene. Sequences were obtained from blood. The CDR3 nucleotides read TGTGCCTGGAGTGTAGGTCAAGTCTATGGCTACACCTTC. Translated: CAWSVGQVYGYTF.